The 17 T cell receptor beta chains in this list originate from one sample, sequenced in a study of monozygotic twins with inflammatory bowel disease. From its re-call of the 5' RACE reads, TCRdb lists each CDR3 protein once, without DNA. This repertoire includes about 210,000 distinct CDR3 sequences. Sequencing was performed on blood. These receptors came from a human donor with ulcerative colitis or Crohn's disease, or a healthy co-twin of an affected twin (not recorded which).

The CDR3 sequence: CASSPPAGLVAFF. This chain connects TRBV18 to TRBJ1-1; without DNA, the TCRdb call of TRBD1 cannot be checked. In germline, CDR1 is KGHSH, CDR2 LQKENI. The CDR3 is 13 amino acids. Full variable domain (missing parts from reference TRBV18 and TRBJ1-1): NAGVMQNPRHLVRRRGQEARLRCSPMKGHSHVYWYRQLPEEGLKFMVYLQKENIIDESGMPKERFSAEFPKEGPSILRIQQVVRGDSAAYFCASSPPAGLVAFFGQGTRLTVV.

V and J are TRBV20-1 and TRBJ2-3; the D gene TCRdb calls, TRBD2, cannot be checked with no DNA. This CDR3 is built from 15 residues. From germline, CDR1 is DFQATT and CDR2 SNEGSKA (reference sequence). The CDR3 sequence: CSAPREGTTSRTQYF.

The chain is built from TRBV29-1 and TRBJ2-5; without DNA, the TCRdb call of TRBD1 cannot be checked. CDR3 length equals 14 residues. Germline values: CDR1 SQVTM, CDR2 ANQGSEA. The CDR3 spells CSVAGGASAETQYF.

The V gene is TRBV5-5, the J gene TRBJ1-5. CDR3 length equals 15 residues. Germline lookup yields CDR1 SGHKS and CDR2 YYEKEE (reference sequence). The CDR3 protein is CASSLESQGHQPQHF.

The J gene is TRBJ2-1, the V gene TRBV20-1; TCRdb's assignment of TRBD2 cannot be checked, as there is no DNA. CDR3 length equals 16 residues. Per the germline V gene, CDR1 is DFQATT and CDR2 is SNEGSKA (reference sequence). CDR3 sequence: CSARDPGLAGENEQFF.

This rearrangement joins TRBV4-2 to TRBJ2-2; TCRdb's D call of TRBD2 is untestable without DNA. Germline V gene lookup returns CDR1 LGHNA and CDR2 YNFKEQ. The CDR3 length is 17 residues. The CDR3 here is CASSQASSGENTGELFF.

The chain carries TRBV4-1 and TRBJ1-4. Germline CDR1 and CDR2: MGHRA and YSYEKL. The CDR3 has 17 amino acids. The CDR3 spells CASSQGQALGLDEKLFF.

V and J are TRBV12-3 or TRBV12-4 and TRBJ2-7; absent DNA, TCRdb's TRBD1 call cannot be checked. This CDR3 is 14 amino acids long. CDR3 sequence reads: CASSWGRVNYEQYF.

The chain is built from TRBV6-5 and TRBJ2-1. Germline CDR1 is MNHEY and CDR2 is SVGAGI. The CDR3 covers 13 residues. Here the CDR3 reads CASSYSLGNEQFF.

This chain uses TRBV7-8 with TRBJ1-4. Germline-derived CDR1 and CDR2 are SGHVS and FQNEAQ. CDR3 length: 15 residues. CDR3 region: CASKIRAGSNEKLFF.

The rearrangement uses TRBV19 and TRBJ2-2. This CDR3 is built from 17 residues. Germline-derived CDR1 and CDR2 are LNHDA and SQIVND (reference sequence). The CDR3 reads CASSIDYLSANTGELFF.

The chain links TRBV27 to TRBJ1-5; checking the TCRdb D call of TRBD1 is not possible without DNA. The CDR3 runs to 14 residues. CDR1 and CDR2 from the germline V gene are MNHEY and SMNVEV (reference sequence). The CDR3 loop reads CASRPGTLNQPQHF.

This chain connects TRBV7-8 to TRBJ2-1. CDR3 length: 12 residues. CDR1 and CDR2 from the germline V gene are SGHVS and FQNEAQ. CDR3 sequence reads: CASSLGTNEQFF.

The CDR3 sequence is CASSLASRGSYGYTF. This rearrangement joins TRBV12-3 or TRBV12-4 to TRBJ1-2; TCRdb designates TRBD1, a call that cannot be tested without DNA. The length of the CDR3 is 15 residues.

This chain links TRBV6-1 with TRBJ2-3; TCRdb names TRBD1, which stays unverified in the absence of DNA. CDR3 size: 16 residues. Germline V gene lookup returns CDR1 MNHNS and CDR2 SASEGT. The chain's CDR3 is CASSPRGSGPTDTQYF.

V is TRBV28 and J is TRBJ2-1; TCRdb reports TRBD1, a call that lacks DNA to check it against. This CDR3 contains 18 residues. CDR1 is MDHEN, CDR2 SYDVKM, per germline. CDR3 region: CASSLSFGDRGSGNEQFF.

The V gene is TRBV6-1, the J gene TRBJ1-5; TCRdb lists TRBD1, though no DNA is available to test this call. This CDR3 has 14 residues. Germline V lookup: CDR1 MNHNS, CDR2 SASEGT. This chain's CDR3 is CASNGGLPNQPQHF.